The 28 T cell receptor beta chains in this list originate from one sample, sequenced in a study of blood T cells in healthy people across ages. Through a sample-barcoded 5' primer and a J-beta primer mix, a second PCR was run for roughly 6 to 11 cycles. One entry per CDR3 protein results from TCRdb running MiXCR on the 5' RACE reads. The profile covers fewer than 1,200,000 distinct CDR3 sequences, with around 27% appearing a single time and 0.65% to 0.75% taken by the ten largest. This sample was also put to use in a study of T cells of mothers and their children.

Sequences were obtained from blood. The source is a girl aged 2-10 years in good health.

There are a few counts of this clonotype. The J gene is TRBJ2-5, the V gene TRBV29-1; D gene unclear. In germline, CDR1 is SQVTM, CDR2 ANQGSEA. The CDR3 is 11 amino acids. The CDR3 here is CGHSTGETQYF. CDR3 nucleotide sequence: TGCGGCCACAGCACTGGAGAGACCCAGTACTTC.

This clonotype was observed a handful of times. CDR3 region: CASSSRVAAFF. The CDR3 bases are TGTGCCAGCAGTTCCAGGGTCGCGGCTTTCTTT. The chain couples TRBV2 to TRBJ1-1, with D possibly matching TRBD1 (5 bases). Trimming took 5 bases from V and 11 from J, leaving 12 bases between them. CDR3 length: 11 amino acids. In germline, CDR1 is SNHLY, CDR2 FYNNEI.

This clonotype has more than one count but fewer than ten. The chain links TRBV11-2 to TRBJ2-5, with TRBD2 matching 9 bases. TRBJ2-1 explains the end of the DNA better; the J call may be wrong. The CDR3 loop spans 14 amino acids. Germline V gene sequence: CDR1 SGHAT, CDR2 FQNNGV. The chain's CDR3 is CASSHSGSGNEQFF. The CDR3 DNA reads TGTGCCAGCAGCCATAGCGGGAGCGGGAATGAGCAGTTCTTC.

This clonotype has a handful of counts. The V call is TRBV9, the J call TRBJ2-4; 10 bases are shared with TRBD2. This CDR3 has 14 amino acids. J lost 8 bases, V lost 4 bases, and 6 bases had no gene match. Germline loops: CDR1 SGDLS, CDR2 YYNGEE. CDR3 sequence (DNA): TGTGCCAGCAGCATCGGGACTAGCGAGTACATTCAGTACTTC. This translates into CASSIGTSEYIQYF.

This clonotype has only a few counts. V usage is TRBV27 and J usage is TRBJ2-2; D gene uncertain. V lost 7 bases, J lost 4 bases, and 7 bases lay in between. Looked up from germline, CDR1 is MNHEY and CDR2 is SMNVEV (reference sequence). The length of the CDR3 is 12 residues. The CDR3 nucleotides read TGTGCCAGCACCCTCTTCACCGGGGAGCTGTTTTTT. It yields the protein CASTLFTGELFF.

This clonotype came up a few times. This chain uses TRBV5-1 with TRBJ2-5; D uncertain. The CDR3 runs 15 residues. The V end was cut by 4 bases, the J end by 2 bases, with 15 bases between. CDR1 SGHRS and CDR2 YFSETQ come from the germline V gene. This chain's CDR3 is CASSRDRGRQETQYF. The DNA for the CDR3 is TGCGCCAGCAGCCGAGATCGAGGTAGACAAGAGACCCAGTACTTC.

The chain couples TRBV21-1 to TRBJ2-5; the tabulated D call, TRBD1, remains unverified against the DNA. The J call is uncertain, as TRBJ2-7 better fits the DNA end. TRBV21-1 is annotated as a pseudogene. The CDR3 loop spans 14 amino acids. CDR3 protein: CASSKGGGEYEQYF. The CDR3 nucleotides read TGTGCCAGCAGCAAAGGAGGGGGCGAATACGAGCAGTACTTC.

This clonotype came up a few times. This chain connects TRBV21-1 to TRBJ2-1; the table's D call TRBD2 went unverified against the DNA. TRBV21-1 is labeled a pseudogene. The length of the CDR3 is 18 residues. The chain's CDR3 is CASSIFTSGSIKNNEQFF. The CDR3 nucleotides are TGTGCCAGCAGCATTTTTACTAGCGGGAGTATCAAAAACAATGAGCAGTTCTTC.

The chain combines TRBV7-3 with TRBJ2-1, with 14 bases fitting TRBD2. Germline V gene data show CDR1 as SGHTA and CDR2 as FQGTGA. CDR3 size: 17 residues. With 5 bases clipped from V and 5 bases from J, the junction kept 8 bases outside the gene matches. The chain's CDR3 is CASSPTPGLAGDNEQFF. Here the CDR3 DNA reads TGTGCCAGCAGCCCCACGCCGGGACTAGCGGGGGACAATGAGCAGTTCTTC.

This sequence joins TRBV20-1 and TRBJ2-3; 9 nucleotides match TRBD2. The V gene's germline CDR1 is DFQATT and CDR2 SNEGSKA (reference sequence). There are 16 residues in the CDR3. Trimming took 4 bases from V and 5 from J; bases not matched to a gene: 13. In nucleotides, the CDR3 is TGCAGTGCTATAGAGGTGCCGCGGGAGGGGAAAGATACGCAGTATTTT. Protein sequence: CSAIEVPREGKDTQYF.

J is TRBJ2-7 and V is TRBV4-2; D call uncertain. The germline CDR1 and CDR2 sequences are LGHNA and YNFKEQ. V gave up 1 base and J gave up 7 bases, with 14 bases separating them. The length of the CDR3 is 14 residues. The CDR3 here is CASSQVGSEWEQYF. CDR3 bases: TGTGCCAGCAGCCAAGTTGGTAGTGAATGGGAGCAGTACTTC.

To note about this clonotype: The junction departs from germline at one end; a sequencing error may be responsible. Written as DNA, the CDR3 is TGCAGCGTTGATCTTTACGCAGATAACTCTGGCTACACCTTC. This encodes CSVDLYADNSGYTF. The chain uses TRBV29-1 and TRBJ1-2; D not resolved. The CDR3 has 14 residues. Germline-derived CDR1 and CDR2 are SQVTM and ANQGSEA.

The chain uses TRBV4-3 and TRBJ2-1, with D maybe TRBD2 (5 bases). Germline loops: CDR1 LGHNA, CDR2 YSLEER. The V and J ends lost 0 bases and 8 bases respectively, with 20 bases between them. CDR3 length: 17 amino acids. This CDR3 is CASSQDRAALGVDEQFF. The CDR3 bases are TGCGCCAGCAGCCAAGATCGGGCCGCCCTCGGGGTCGATGAGCAGTTCTTC.

This clonotype has just one count. The chain is built from TRBV7-3 and TRBJ2-3; 9 positions match TRBD2. This CDR3 region has 17 residues. Germline lookup yields CDR1 SGHTA and CDR2 FQGTGA. V shed 3 bases, J shed 5 bases, and the junction held 12 bases outside the gene matches. In nucleotides, the CDR3 is TGTGCCAGCAGCTTCGACGGTGCTAGCGGGACAAAAGATACGCAGTATTTT. Amino acid sequence: CASSFDGASGTKDTQYF.

The chain employs TRBV7-9 and TRBJ2-5, with D possibly TRBD2 on 5 matching bases. This CDR3 has 13 residues. Trimming shortened V by 6 bases and J by 3 bases, and 11 bases separated the two germline ends. CDR1 SEHNR and CDR2 FQNEAQ come from the germline V gene (reference sequence). CDR3 in amino acids: CASRLDGEETQYF. The CDR3 bases are TGTGCCAGCAGGCTGGACGGGGAAGAGACCCAGTACTTC.

This clonotype was counted a few times. The rearrangement links TRBV12-3 or TRBV12-4 to TRBJ2-2; possibly TRBD1 or TRBD2 for D (5 bases each). Trimming pared 4 bases from V and 6 bases from J, leaving 12 bases between. The CDR3 totals 14 residues. CDR3 DNA sequence: TGTGCCAGCAGTTGGGACCCGAGGGCCGGGGAGCTGTTTTTT. Translating gives CASSWDPRAGELFF.

The chain has TRBV12-3 or TRBV12-4 and TRBJ2-7; 10 bases fit TRBD2. With V trimmed by 6 bases and J by 4 bases, 6 bases remained unmatched. The CDR3 contains 14 residues. CDR3 residues: CASSQLAGLYEQYF. As DNA, the CDR3 is TGTGCCAGCAGCCAACTAGCGGGGCTGTACGAGCAGTACTTC.

This clonotype was counted only a few times. The chain has TRBV20-1 and TRBJ1-2; 7 nucleotides match TRBD1. CDR1 and CDR2 from the germline V gene are DFQATT and SNEGSKA (reference sequence). The CDR3 runs 14 residues. V dropped 1 base and J dropped 7; count of bases not matched to a gene: 9. Written as DNA, the CDR3 is TGCAGTGCTAGAGCCCGGACAGGACTAGGTGGCTACACCTTC. It is translated as CSARARTGLGGYTF.

In its sample, this clonotype was seen a few times. This chain joins TRBV20-1 and TRBJ2-7, with D uncertain. The CDR3 is 13 amino acids. Deletions cut 4 bases from V and 4 bases from J, with 14 bases between. Germline loops: CDR1 DFQATT, CDR2 SNEGSKA (reference sequence). Written as DNA, the CDR3 is TGCAGTGCTATAAACCCCGGCAAATACGAGCAGTACTTC. It is translated as CSAINPGKYEQYF.

V and J are TRBV29-1 and TRBJ2-3, with 7 bases identical to TRBD2. The CDR3 loop spans 13 amino acids. Germline loops: CDR1 SQVTM, CDR2 ANQGSEA. The V and J ends lost 6 bases and 1 base, in that order; junction bases with no gene match: 4. The CDR3 DNA reads as TGCAGCGTGGGGGAGGGAGGCACAGATACGCAGTATTTT. Protein product: CSVGEGGTDTQYF.

This clonotype was picked up many times. An end of the junction does not agree with germline; a read error may underlie this. This chain uses TRBV7-9 with TRBJ2-1; possibly TRBD2 for D (5 bases). Germline V gives CDR1 SEHNR, CDR2 FQNEAQ (reference sequence). This CDR3 has 12 amino acids. The CDR3 DNA sequence: TGTGCCAGCAGTTTAGGGAGCAATGAGCAGTTCTTC. Translation gives CASSLGSNEQFF. The entire variable domain, with the rest obtained from reference TRBV7-9 and TRBJ2-1, is as follows: DTGVSQNPRHKITKRGQNVTFRCDPISEHNRLYWYRQTLGQGPEFLTYFQNEAQLEKSRLLSDRFSAERPKGSFSTLEIQRTEQGDSAMYLCASSLGSNEQFFGPGTRLTVL.

V usage is TRBV29-1 and J usage is TRBJ1-1; D remains unclear. V dropped 7 bases and J dropped 1 base, with 10 bases sitting between them. Germline loops: CDR1 SQVTM, CDR2 ANQGSEA. This CDR3 is built from 12 residues. The CDR3 bases are TGCAGCGCTGATAATGGGAACACTGAAGCTTTCTTT. Amino acids: CSADNGNTEAFF.

This chain connects TRBV10-3 to TRBJ2-2; 7 bases line up with TRBD1. The germline gives CDR1 ENHRY, CDR2 SYGVKD. V shed 9 bases, J shed 0 bases, and the junction held 10 bases outside the gene matches. There are 16 residues in the CDR3. The CDR3 bases are TGTGCCATACAACAATCCGGGACAGCGAACACCGGGGAGCTGTTTTTT. Residues: CAIQQSGTANTGELFF.

The chain employs TRBV12-5 and TRBJ1-1; a weak D match, TRBD1 (6 bases). The CDR3 extends over 15 amino acids. The germline V and J ends were trimmed by 3 bases and 6 bases, with 17 bases remaining between them. In germline, CDR1 is LGHNT, CDR2 FRNRAP. The CDR3 DNA reads as TGTGCTAGTGGTTTAAGAGCTGGGGGGCCCCCTGAAGCTTTCTTT. This codes for CASGLRAGGPPEAFF.

Only a few counts were recorded for this clonotype. It is likely a read error, because the conserved phenylalanine at the end of the CDR3 is missing. This sequence joins TRBV27 and TRBJ2-5; perhaps TRBD2 as D (6 bases). Germline lookup yields CDR1 MNHEY and CDR2 SMNVEV (reference sequence). The V end was cut by 3 bases, the J end by 5 bases, with 13 bases between. The CDR3 length is 14 residues. Here the CDR3 reads CASSFNLGRETQYL. The DNA of the CDR3 is TGTGCCAGCAGTTTTAACTTGGGGAGGGAGACCCAGTACCTC.

V gene TRBV7-2 combines with J gene TRBJ2-3; D is uncertain. CDR1 is SGHTA and CDR2 is FQGNSA in the germline V gene. This CDR3 spans 13 amino acids. Trimming took off 5 bases at V and 6 bases at J, with 12 bases between the two ends. Here the CDR3 DNA reads TGTGCCAGCAGCGCCCCGATCGTCGATACGCAGTATTTT. It specifies CASSAPIVDTQYF.

This clonotype was found a few times. This chain connects TRBV19 to TRBJ2-1; 8 bases match TRBD2. The J call may be in error: the DNA end matches TRBJ2-7 better. From germline, CDR1 is LNHDA and CDR2 SQIVND (reference sequence). The CDR3 loop spans 14 amino acids. This CDR3 is CASSQGGLGVEQYF. In DNA form, the CDR3 reads TGTGCCAGTAGCCAAGGGGGACTAGGCGTCGAGCAGTACTTC.

The gene calls are TRBV20-1 and TRBJ2-5; TRBD1 or TRBD2 may be the D gene (5 bases each). The CDR3 spans 17 residues. Trimming took off 1 base at V and 7 bases at J, with 25 bases between the two ends. Germline V gives CDR1 DFQATT, CDR2 SNEGSKA (reference sequence). DNA for the CDR3: TGCAGTGCTAGAGTCCCCGAGGGACCGCCTCATTTAGGGACCCAGTACTTC. This gives the protein CSARVPEGPPHLGTQYF.